The next 20 T cell receptor beta chains were all read from a single sample in a study of T cell changes during pregnancy in multiple sclerosis. Assay used: immunoSEQ multiplex PCR; TCRdb lists only in-frame clones, some missing. The table has about 36,000 clones, 90% to 95% seen once. The source was CD4+ T cells from peripheral blood mononuclear cells, collected after pregnancy. These receptors were obtained from a female donor with multiple sclerosis, enrolled in a pregnancy study.

The chain carries TRBV5-1 and TRBJ2-7; D remains ambiguous. Germline CDR1 is SGHRS and CDR2 is YFSETQ. V was shortened by 1 base and J by 2 bases, with 10 bases between the two germline ends. The CDR3 contains 14 residues. The CDR3 coding sequence is TGCGCCAGCAGCTTGATTGGCAGTACCTACGAGCAGTACTTC. Translation gives CASSLIGSTYEQYF. Full variable domain (outside the CDR3, taken from reference TRBV5-1 and TRBJ2-7): KAGVTQTPRYLIKTRGQQVTLSCSPISGHRSVSWYQQTPGQGLQFLFEYFSETQRNKGNFPGRFSGRQFSNSRSEMNVSTLELGDSALYLCASSLIGSTYEQYFGPGTRLTVT.

V usage is TRBV29-1 and J usage is TRBJ1-1; D is unclear. Deletions cut 4 bases from V and 2 bases from J, with 14 bases between. This CDR3 contains 14 residues. Germline V lookup: CDR1 SQVTM, CDR2 ANQGSEA. The CDR3, as DNA: TGCAGCGTTGTTGCAAGCCCTCCTAACACTGAAGCTTTCTTT. It is translated as CSVVASPPNTEAFF.

V gene TRBV7-2 combines with J gene TRBJ2-5; D is perhaps TRBD1 (6 bases). The germline gives CDR1 SGHTA, CDR2 FQGNSA. Trimming pared 0 bases from V and 1 base from J, leaving 15 bases between. This CDR3 is 17 amino acids long. The CDR3 region is CASSLAPRGFGQETQYF. CDR3 coding DNA: TGTGCCAGCAGCTTAGCTCCCAGGGGATTCGGCCAAGAGACCCAGTACTTC.

This rearrangement joins TRBV11-1 to TRBJ2-7, with TRBD1 as a possible D gene (5 bases). V lost 5 bases to trimming and J lost 3 bases, with 14 bases between them. The CDR3 consists of 14 residues. Germline V gene data show CDR1 as SGHAT and CDR2 as FQDESV (reference sequence). DNA of the CDR3: TGTGCCAGCAGCCATTCGGACACGAACTACGAGCAGTACTTC. Its protein is CASSHSDTNYEQYF.

The chain couples TRBV6-5 to TRBJ1-6; TRBD1 matches at 10 bases. The V gene's germline CDR1 is MNHEY and CDR2 SVGAGI. Trimming took 1 base from V and 7 from J; bases not matched to a gene: 1. CDR3 length: 15 residues. This CDR3 reads CASSYWDRGNSPLHF. For the CDR3, the DNA is TGTGCCAGCAGTTACTGGGACAGGGGAAATTCACCCCTCCACTTT.

V usage is TRBV2 and J usage is TRBJ2-2; 9 nucleotides line up with TRBD1. J gave up 7 bases and V 5 bases, and 8 bases lay outside the gene matches. From germline, CDR1 is SNHLY and CDR2 FYNNEI. The CDR3 extends over 15 amino acids. This CDR3 reads CASSLTGGSGGELFF. As DNA, the CDR3 is TGTGCCAGCAGTCTTACAGGGGGCTCTGGCGGGGAGCTGTTTTTT. Variable domain in full (rest from reference TRBV2 and TRBJ2-2): EPEVTQTPSHQVTQMGQEVILRCVPISNHLYFYWYRQILGQKVEFLVSFYNNEISEKSEIFDDQFSVERPDGSNFTLKIRSTKLEDSAMYFCASSLTGGSGGELFFGEGSRLTVL.

The rearrangement joins TRBV28 to TRBJ2-5; TRBD2 matches at 7 bases. Germline trimming cut 4 bases from V and 5 bases from J; bases unmatched to any gene: 10. Germline CDR1 reads MDHEN; CDR2 reads SYDVKM. CDR3 size: 15 residues. The CDR3, as DNA: TGTGCCAGCAGTTCCCCTTTGGGAGGGATGGAGACCCAGTACTTC. Translating gives CASSSPLGGMETQYF.

The chain is built from TRBV13 and TRBJ2-3; TRBD1 matches at 7 bases. Germline CDR1 PRHDT, CDR2 FYEKMQ (reference sequence). This CDR3 comprises 13 residues. V lost 8 bases to trimming and J lost 2 bases; unmatched junction nucleotides: 4. The CDR3 DNA reads TGTGCCAGCGAACAGGGGAACACAGATACGCAGTATTTT. Protein sequence: CASEQGNTDTQYF. The full variable domain, rest sourced from reference TRBV13 and TRBJ2-3, is AAGVIQSPRHLIKEKRETATLKCYPIPRHDTVYWYQQGPGQDPQFLISFYEKMQSDKGSIPDRFSAQQFSDYHSELNMSSLELGDSALYFCASEQGNTDTQYFGPGTRLTVL.

The chain joins TRBV7-8 to TRBJ1-5; TRBD1 matches 7 bases. Per germline, CDR1 SGHVS and CDR2 FQNEAQ. There are 15 residues in the CDR3. The ends lost 4 bases at V and 5 bases at J; junction bases unmatched: 8. The CDR3 is CASSSARTGDQPQHF. In DNA, the CDR3 is TGTGCCAGCAGCTCAGCCCGGACAGGCGATCAGCCCCAGCATTTT.

This chain connects TRBV28 to TRBJ1-2; no clear D. The CDR3 loop spans 12 amino acids. Germline-derived CDR1 and CDR2 are MDHEN and SYDVKM. The ends were cut back, 6 bases at V and 3 bases at J, with 8 bases in the middle. The CDR3 DNA is TGTGCCAGCAGACTTACGGACTATGGCTACACCTTC. It yields the protein CASRLTDYGYTF.

The chain uses TRBV14 and TRBJ2-1, with a possible D match to TRBD2 (5 bases). V was shortened by 1 base and J by 4 bases, with 11 bases between the two germline ends. The CDR3 totals 15 residues. The germline gives CDR1 SGHDN, CDR2 FVKESK. The CDR3 reads CASSQVGGGYNEQFF. The CDR3 DNA sequence: TGTGCCAGCAGCCAAGTGGGCGGAGGATACAATGAGCAGTTCTTC.

This rearrangement joins TRBV18 to TRBJ1-4; D is unclear. The V end was cut by 1 base, the J end by 5 bases, with 8 bases between. This CDR3 spans 14 amino acids. CDR1 and CDR2 (germline): KGHSH, LQKENI. The CDR3 DNA reads as TGTGCCAGCTCACCACAAGCGGGGAATGAAAAACTGTTTTTT. It encodes CASSPQAGNEKLFF.

The V and J genes are TRBV15 and TRBJ2-1, with D perhaps TRBD2 (6 bases). V was shortened by 2 bases and J by 6 bases, with 20 bases between the two germline ends. The CDR3 is 17 residues long. In germline, CDR1 is LNHNV, CDR2 YYDKDF (reference sequence). The CDR3 DNA reads as TGTGCCACCAGCAGACGCCGGGACTTCACTTCCCTCAATGAGCAGTTCTTC. As protein: CATSRRRDFTSLNEQFF.

V gene TRBV14 combines with J gene TRBJ2-7; weak D call: TRBD1 (6 bases). The V end was cut by 4 bases, the J end by 2 bases, with 12 bases between. Germline CDR1 SGHDN, CDR2 FVKESK. The CDR3 has 14 residues. The CDR3 DNA reads as TGTGCCAGCAGCCCTTTGGACAGCCCCTACGAGCAGTACTTC. It encodes CASSPLDSPYEQYF.

J is TRBJ1-5 and V is TRBV14; D is ambiguous. This CDR3 region has 12 residues. Trimming shortened V by 1 base and J by 11 bases, and 9 bases separated the two germline ends. Looked up from germline, CDR1 is SGHDN and CDR2 is FVKESK. CDR3 loop: CASSQGAGAQHF. CDR3 in DNA: TGTGCCAGCAGCCAAGGGGCCGGGGCCCAGCATTTT.

In its sample, this clone was seen a few times. Written as DNA, the CDR3 is TGTGCCAGCAGCAAAGTGGCTAGTACTGATACGCAGTATTTT. This encodes CASSKVASTDTQYF. V gene TRBV21-1 combines with J gene TRBJ2-3; whether TRBD2, the table's D call, matches the DNA was not checked. TRBV21-1 is annotated as a pseudogene. The CDR3 covers 14 residues.

The V call is TRBV5-1, the J call TRBJ1-1; the D gene is possibly TRBD1 (6 bases). The CDR3 contains 19 residues. Trimming left V 0 bases short and J 3 bases short, with 24 bases between. CDR1 and CDR2 (germline): SGHRS, YFSETQ. This chain's CDR3 is CASSLAGLTGRSVDTEAFF. The CDR3, as DNA: TGCGCCAGCAGCTTGGCAGGTCTTACAGGGAGATCGGTCGACACTGAAGCTTTCTTT.

This rearrangement joins TRBV11-2 to TRBJ2-7; 7 bases map to TRBD1. In germline, CDR1 is SGHAT, CDR2 FQNNGV. V gave up 0 bases and J gave up 4 bases; unmatched junction bases: 3. This CDR3 comprises 14 residues. CDR3 sequence: CASSLEGDSYEQYF. The CDR3 DNA sequence: TGTGCCAGCAGCTTAGAGGGGGACAGTTACGAGCAGTACTTC.

The CDR3 is CASSPSGDTQYF. CDR3 bases: TGTGCCAGCAGCCCTAGCGGAGATACGCAGTATTTT. The chain carries TRBV7-9 and TRBJ2-3; TRBD2 aligns across 7 bases. After removal of 5 bases from V and 5 bases from J, the junction contained 1 base not matched to a gene. The CDR3 totals 12 residues. Germline V CDR1 and CDR2: SEHNR, FQNEAQ (reference sequence).

This chain uses TRBV4-1 with TRBJ1-5; 8 nucleotides line up with TRBD1. The germline V gene encodes CDR1 MGHRA and CDR2 YSYEKL. The CDR3 totals 16 residues. With V trimmed by 4 bases and J by 2 bases, 7 bases remained unmatched. The CDR3 DNA sequence: TGCGCCAGCAGCCCCCAGGGGGCAAGTCGCAATCAGCCCCAGCATTTT. As protein: CASSPQGASRNQPQHF.